These 10 T cell receptor beta chains originate from one sample sequenced in a study of cytomegalovirus exposure and HLA in healthy donors. The study ran its PCR with 60 Vbeta and 13 Jbeta primers. The data were produced by immunoSEQ multiplex PCR, yet TCRdb's version contains in-frame clones alone and is incomplete. The sample lists 120,000 or so clones, nearly 80% occurring once. The sample taken for sequencing was PBMCs. The source is a woman in her thirties or forties in good health and CMV-seronegative.

There are a few counts of this clone. The chain carries TRBV4-2 and TRBJ1-1; maybe TRBD1 (5 bases). The CDR3 is 15 amino acids. Trimming cost V 0 bases and J 4 bases, with 12 bases left between them. From germline, CDR1 is LGHNA and CDR2 YNFKEQ. This CDR3 reads CASSQDSTGGTEAFF. The CDR3 DNA is TGTGCCAGCAGCCAAGATTCTACGGGGGGCACTGAAGCTTTCTTT.

The V gene is TRBV2, the J gene TRBJ1-4; D not certain. V was shortened by 6 bases and J by 4 bases, with 6 bases between the two germline ends. CDR1 is SNHLY and CDR2 is FYNNEI in the germline V gene. There are 12 residues in the CDR3. CDR3 nucleotide sequence: TGTGCCAGCAGCCCCCTTAATGAAAAACTGTTTTTT. Residues: CASSPLNEKLFF. The full variable domain, rest sourced from reference TRBV2 and TRBJ1-4, is EPEVTQTPSHQVTQMGQEVILRCVPISNHLYFYWYRQILGQKVEFLVSFYNNEISEKSEIFDDQFSVERPDGSNFTLKIRSTKLEDSAMYFCASSPLNEKLFFGSGTQLSVL.

This chain uses TRBV6-1 with TRBJ2-5, with 10 bases identical to TRBD1. J lost 5 bases, V lost 6 bases, and 6 bases had no gene match. Germline CDR1 is MNHNS and CDR2 is SASEGT. This CDR3 spans 14 amino acids. The CDR3, as DNA: TGTGCCAGCAGGGGGGACAGGGGTCGGGAGACCCAGTACTTC. It is translated as CASRGDRGRETQYF.

In its sample, this clone was seen once. This chain uses TRBV5-1 with TRBJ2-5; TRBD1 matches 7 bases. Trimming at V came to 3 bases and at J to 1 base, leaving 6 bases not matched to a gene. The germline CDR1 and CDR2 sequences are SGHRS and YFSETQ. The CDR3 has 15 residues. CDR3 loop: CASSSLTGSQETQYF. The CDR3 DNA sequence: TGCGCCAGCAGCTCCTTGACAGGGTCCCAAGAGACCCAGTACTTC.

CDR3 sequence reads: CASSLSRPGLAGAGQFF. Here the CDR3 DNA reads TGTGCCAGCAGTTTATCCCGACCCGGACTAGCGGGAGCAGGCCAGTTCTTC. The chain employs TRBV27 and TRBJ2-1; 13 nucleotides align to TRBD2. The CDR3 extends over 17 amino acids. CDR1 MNHEY and CDR2 SMNVEV come from the germline V gene (reference sequence). Trimming cost V 0 bases and J 13 bases; bases outside gene matches: 12.

This chain uses TRBV29-1 with TRBJ1-1, with D unclear. This CDR3 is 12 amino acids long. Germline loops: CDR1 SQVTM, CDR2 ANQGSEA. V gave up 3 bases and J gave up 0 bases, with 5 bases separating them. The CDR3 DNA reads as TGCAGCGTTGATCAGTTGAACACTGAAGCTTTCTTT. Translated, it gives CSVDQLNTEAFF.

The V call is TRBV11-1, the J call TRBJ2-7; TRBD1 might be the D (6 bases). This CDR3 is 14 amino acids long. Trimming removed 5 bases from V and 1 base from J, with 12 bases in between. Germline values: CDR1 SGHAT, CDR2 FQDESV (reference sequence). The CDR3 sequence is CASSETQGSYEQYF. CDR3 in DNA: TGTGCCAGCAGCGAAACACAGGGATCCTACGAGCAGTACTTC.

This clone was detected ten times or more. The chain carries TRBV25-1 and TRBJ2-1; tentatively, D is TRBD1 (6 bases). The CDR3 has 17 residues. Trimming removed 4 bases at V and 6 bases at J, with 22 bases between. Germline V gives CDR1 MGHDK, CDR2 SYGVNS. CDR3 sequence: CASSGEQGWAIANEQFF. CDR3 nucleotides: TGTGCCAGCAGTGGCGAACAGGGTTGGGCGATCGCCAATGAGCAGTTCTTC.

The chain is built from TRBV7-9 and TRBJ2-1; TRBD1 aligns across 9 bases. CDR1 and CDR2 (germline): SEHNR, FQNEAQ (reference sequence). V lost 4 bases, J lost 2 bases, and 15 bases stayed unmatched. The CDR3 sequence is 19 residues long. For the CDR3, the DNA is TGTGCCAGCAGCTCCTCGGCAGGTTACGGGACAGGGACCTACAATGAGCAGTTCTTC. It yields the protein CASSSSAGYGTGTYNEQFF.

The chain recombines TRBV28 with TRBJ2-1; 9 positions agree with TRBD2. The CDR3 extends over 14 amino acids. Per the germline V gene, CDR1 is MDHEN and CDR2 is SYDVKM. V lost 7 bases, J lost 9 bases, and 10 bases stayed unmatched. The CDR3 sequence is CASIPLSGRGEQFF. In DNA form, the CDR3 reads TGTGCCAGCATACCGCTTAGCGGGAGAGGTGAGCAGTTCTTC.